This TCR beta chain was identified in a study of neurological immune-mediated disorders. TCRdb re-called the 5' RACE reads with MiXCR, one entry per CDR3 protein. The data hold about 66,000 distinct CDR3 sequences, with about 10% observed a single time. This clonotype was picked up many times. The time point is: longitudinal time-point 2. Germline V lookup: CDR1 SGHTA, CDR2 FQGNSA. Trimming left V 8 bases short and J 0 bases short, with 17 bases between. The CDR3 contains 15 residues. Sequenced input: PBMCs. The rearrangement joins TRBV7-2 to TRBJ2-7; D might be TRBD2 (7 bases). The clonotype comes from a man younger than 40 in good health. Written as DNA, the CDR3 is TGTGCCAGCGGGGGGGGGGCTCAGAGCTCCTACGAGCAGTACTTC. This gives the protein CASGGGAQSSYEQYF.